The rows below give T cell receptor beta chains drawn from one sample of a study of T-cell memory formation after mild COVID-19. A single record per CDR3 protein comes from TCRdb applying MiXCR to the 5' RACE reads. The data contain a few hundred thousand distinct CDR3 sequences, 15% to 20% of them singletons. The sequencing input was PBMCs or a T cell subset sorted from them (not recorded which). All receptors come from a man younger than 30 who had mild COVID-19 (a few samples of this study predate the infection). Cell type and time point are not known. Both conserved end residues are part of each CDR3. A D gene is named only where the DNA matches it firmly. Expanded clones are given a class, and other clones once, few, many or no size at all.

13	many	TRBD1	TRBJ2-7	TRBV5-1	CASSRSWDSEQYF	TGCGCCAGCAGCAGGTCTTGGGACAGCGAGCAGTACTTC
15	.	.	TRBJ2-2	TRBV12-3/TRBV12-4	CASSRRDGGTGELFF	TGTGCCAGCAGTCGCCGGGACGGAGGGACCGGGGAGCTGTTTTTT
14	.	.	TRBJ2-4	TRBV11-2	CASSKQGGKNIQYF	TGTGCCAGCAGCAAACAGGGAGGCAAAAACATTCAGTACTTC
13	few	.	TRBJ2-5	TRBV6-5	CASSYRGPGTQYF	TGTGCCAGCAGTTACCGGGGGCCGGGGACCCAGTACTTC
14	few	.	TRBJ2-3	TRBV20-1	CSAREGVGADTQYF	TGCAGTGCTAGAGAAGGGGTAGGGGCAGATACGCAGTATTTT
15	.	.	TRBJ2-2	TRBV2	CASSDIRGGTGELFF	TGTGCCAGCAGTGACATTAGAGGGGGCACCGGGGAGCTGTTTTTT
15	many	.	TRBJ2-1	TRBV9	CASSPWRGNYNEQFF	TGTGCCAGCAGTCCCTGGCGGGGAAACTACAATGAGCAGTTCTTC
15	.	.	TRBJ2-1	TRBV4-1	CASSQEDNSYNEQFF	TGCGCCAGCAGCCAAGAAGACAACTCCTACAATGAGCAGTTCTTC
15	.	TRBD1	TRBJ2-2	TRBV27	CASRRQGTDTGELFF	TGTGCCAGCAGACGACAGGGTACTGACACCGGGGAGCTGTTTTTT
14	.	.	TRBJ2-2	TRBV9	CASSVGLGNGELFF	TGTGCCAGCAGCGTAGGTTTAGGGAACGGGGAGCTGTTTTTT
16	few	.	TRBJ2-1	TRBV20-1	CSAEGLSVSSYNEQFF	TGCAGTGCTGAGGGTCTCTCGGTGAGCTCCTACAATGAGCAGTTCTTC
18	.	TRBD2	TRBJ2-1	TRBV7-9	CASRFLAGGSDSYNEQFF	TGTGCCAGCAGGTTCCTAGCGGGGGGCTCAGACTCCTACAATGAGCAGTTCTTC
15	few	.	TRBJ2-5	TRBV6-1	CASSGAGLRGETQYF	TGTGCCAGCAGTGGGGCAGGGTTACGCGGTGAGACCCAGTACTTC
15	few	.	TRBJ1-1	TRBV7-6	CASSLALGGGTEAFF	TGTGCCAGCAGCTTAGCACTGGGTGGGGGAACTGAAGCTTTCTTT
16	many	.	TRBJ2-3	TRBV4-1	CASSQEAQPSTDTQYF	TGCGCCAGCAGCCAAGAAGCACAGCCTAGCACAGATACGCAGTATTTT
15	.	TRBD1	TRBJ1-1	TRBV11-2	CASSPPGTGWDLAFF	TGTGCCAGCAGCCCCCCCGGGACAGGGTGGGATTTAGCTTTCTTT
12	.	.	TRBJ2-1	TRBV19	CASSMPGGEQFF	TGTGCCAGTAGTATGCCCGGGGGTGAGCAGTTCTTC
13	few	TRBD2	TRBJ2-1	TRBV20-1	CRASGGAYNEQFF	TGCAGGGCGAGCGGGGGGGCCTACAATGAGCAGTTCTTC